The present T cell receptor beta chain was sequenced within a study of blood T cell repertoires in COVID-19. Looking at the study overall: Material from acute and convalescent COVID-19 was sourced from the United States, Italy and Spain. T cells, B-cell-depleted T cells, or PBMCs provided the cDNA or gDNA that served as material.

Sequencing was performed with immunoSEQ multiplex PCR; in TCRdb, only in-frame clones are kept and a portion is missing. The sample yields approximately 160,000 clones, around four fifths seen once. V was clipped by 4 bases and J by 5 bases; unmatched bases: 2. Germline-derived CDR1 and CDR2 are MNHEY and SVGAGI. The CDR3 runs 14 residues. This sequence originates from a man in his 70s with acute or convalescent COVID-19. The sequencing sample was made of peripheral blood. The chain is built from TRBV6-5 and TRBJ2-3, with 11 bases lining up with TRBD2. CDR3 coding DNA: TGTGCCAGCAGTTCTAGCGGGGGGCAAGATACGCAGTATTTT. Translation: CASSSSGGQDTQYF.